The 15 T cell receptor beta chains given below trace back to one sample, sequenced in a study of T cells in Graves' hyperthyroidism and ophthalmopathy. RNA transcripts provided the source from which TCR beta CDR3 regions were amplified. The HTBI primer set was used in a first-round RT-PCR of the TCR CDR3. Using its own MiXCR run on the multiplex PCR reads, TCRdb lists one record per CDR3 protein. The table has around 300,000 distinct CDR3 sequences, more than 11% seen once. The specimen was blood. The receptor set was obtained from a woman in her twenties or thirties with Graves' hyperthyroidism.

This clonotype was counted at least ten times. The chain joins TRBV27 to TRBJ2-1; D may be TRBD2 (6 bases). The length of the CDR3 is 13 residues. V was trimmed by 10 bases and J by 7 bases, leaving 17 bases between them. Germline V gene sequence: CDR1 MNHEY, CDR2 SMNVEV (reference sequence). Here the CDR3 DNA reads TGTGCCAAGGCCGGGACTGAGGGGAATGAGCAGTTCTTC. It encodes CAKAGTEGNEQFF.

This clonotype was detected many times. The V call is TRBV29-1, the J call TRBJ2-2, with 7 bases fitting TRBD2. V gave up 8 bases and J gave up 4 bases; unmatched junction bases: 7. The CDR3 spans 13 residues. CDR1 is SQVTM, CDR2 ANQGSEA, per germline. The CDR3 here is CSSLASGTGELFF. Here the CDR3 DNA reads TGCAGCTCACTAGCGTCGGGCACCGGGGAGCTGTTTTTT.

The V call is TRBV6-1, the J call TRBJ1-2, with 7 bases fitting TRBD1. CDR1 and CDR2 (germline): MNHNS, SASEGT. Losses at the gene ends were 11 bases for V and 4 bases for J; bases not matched to a gene: 13. CDR3 length equals 14 residues. The CDR3 region has the DNA TGTGCCCTGACCGGGACAGAATATGGCTATGGCTACACCTTC. Protein sequence: CALTGTEYGYGYTF.

V is TRBV19 and J is TRBJ2-5, with 8 bases aligning to TRBD2. V shed 2 bases and J 4 bases; nucleotides not matched to a gene: 6. The germline V gene encodes CDR1 LNHDA and CDR2 SQIVND (reference sequence). The length of the CDR3 is 15 residues. CDR3 coding DNA: TGTGCCAGTAGTATAAGGAGCGGGAGTTCAGAGACCCAGTACTTC. It specifies CASSIRSGSSETQYF.

This clonotype was counted a few times. This sequence joins TRBV9 and TRBJ1-1, with D unresolved. The V gene lost 0 bases and the J gene lost 5 bases, with 14 bases spanning the gap. CDR3 length equals 15 residues. Germline CDR1 and CDR2: SGDLS and YYNGEE. This chain's CDR3 is CASSVVRGSGTEAFF. CDR3 sequence (DNA): TGTGCCAGCAGCGTAGTAAGAGGGTCCGGGACTGAAGCTTTCTTT.

This clonotype appeared a few times. The chain combines TRBV5-1 with TRBJ1-5; D might be TRBD1 (5 bases). CDR1 and CDR2 (germline): SGHRS, YFSETQ. This CDR3 is built from 16 residues. V lost 0 bases and J lost 2, with 12 bases in between. The CDR3 bases are TGCGCCAGCAGCTTGGGGGCCCAGGGTCGCAATCAGCCCCAGCATTTT. Protein sequence: CASSLGAQGRNQPQHF.

The V call is TRBV9, the J call TRBJ1-1; TRBD1 aligns across 7 bases. The germline V gene encodes CDR1 SGDLS and CDR2 YYNGEE. J was trimmed by 4 bases and V by 2 bases; bases with no gene match: 2. The CDR3 length is 13 residues. CDR3 bases: TGTGCCAGCAGCGTTTCAGGGGGCACTGAAGCTTTCTTT. This sequence encodes CASSVSGGTEAFF. The complete variable domain, with remaining parts taken from reference TRBV9 and TRBJ1-1, reads DSGVTQTPKHLITATGQRVTLRCSPRSGDLSVYWYQQSLDQGLQFLIQYYNGEERAKGNILERFSAQQFPDLHSELNLSSLELGDSALYFCASSVSGGTEAFFGQGTRLTVV.

This clonotype came up many times. The chain joins TRBV2 to TRBJ1-3; D may be TRBD1 (6 bases). Germline assignment: CDR1 SNHLY and CDR2 FYNNEI. The CDR3 has 16 amino acids. Trimming removed 4 bases at V and 0 bases at J, with 13 bases between. CDR3 sequence reads: CASSVSDRHSGNTIYF. The CDR3 DNA is TGTGCCAGCAGTGTCTCGGACAGACACTCTGGAAACACCATATATTTT.

This chain joins TRBV30 and TRBJ2-3; no reliable D call. The CDR3 has 11 residues. V lost 6 bases to trimming and J lost 2 bases, with 6 bases between them. Looked up from germline, CDR1 is GTSNPN and CDR2 is SVGIG (reference sequence). The CDR3, as DNA: TGTGCCTGTGGGGTCACAGATACGCAGTATTTT. This sequence encodes CACGVTDTQYF.

This clonotype was counted a few times. This chain connects TRBV19 to TRBJ1-5; weak D call: TRBD1 (5 bases). CDR1 is LNHDA and CDR2 is SQIVND in the germline V gene (reference sequence). CDR3 size: 13 residues. V was cut by 3 bases and J by 7 bases, with 10 bases left in between. CDR3 coding DNA: TGTGCCAGTAGTATCAGGGTAGGGCAGCCCCAGCATTTT. It codes for CASSIRVGQPQHF.

This clonotype has a single count. It is likely a read error, because the conserved phenylalanine at the end of the CDR3 is missing. V gene TRBV19 combines with J gene TRBJ1-1; the D is unclear. The CDR3 has 13 residues. Trimming shortened V by 5 bases and J by 0 bases, and 7 bases separated the two germline ends. Germline CDR1 reads LNHDA; CDR2 reads SQIVND (reference sequence). The CDR3 coding sequence is TGTGCCAGTAGTGAGGTCATGAACACTGAAGCTTTCCTT. Translating gives CASSEVMNTEAFL.

This clonotype was recorded many times. This chain joins TRBV20-1 and TRBJ2-7; D call uncertain. V gave up 3 bases and J gave up 0 bases, with 9 bases separating them. CDR1 is DFQATT and CDR2 is SNEGSKA in the germline V gene (reference sequence). The CDR3 runs 13 residues. The CDR3, as DNA: TGCAGTGCTAGTTGGCAGTCCTCCTACGAGCAGTACTTC. The encoded protein is CSASWQSSYEQYF.

This clonotype was counted ten times or more. The chain employs TRBV19 and TRBJ1-2; possibly TRBD1 for D (5 bases). This CDR3 comprises 15 residues. Trimming removed 6 bases at V and 3 bases at J, with 17 bases between. Germline assignment: CDR1 LNHDA and CDR2 SQIVND (reference sequence). CDR3 nucleotide sequence: TGTGCCAGTAGGCCTACCGGGGGAGGGGACTATGGCTACACCTTC. Protein sequence: CASRPTGGGDYGYTF.

This clonotype was counted many times. The chain has TRBV28 and TRBJ1-4; TRBD1 matches 8 bases. After removal of 3 bases from V and 6 bases from J, the junction contained 3 bases not matched to a gene. Germline V gene lookup returns CDR1 MDHEN and CDR2 SYDVKM. The CDR3 totals 14 residues. The CDR3 is CASSFRGLHEKLFF. The CDR3 DNA reads TGTGCCAGCAGTTTCAGGGGGCTGCATGAAAAACTGTTTTTT.

This clonotype was observed at least ten times. The rearrangement joins TRBV12-3 or TRBV12-4 to TRBJ2-3; D remains unclear. Trimming stripped 4 bases from V and 4 bases from J, with 15 bases between. CDR3 size: 15 residues. The CDR3 is CASSSSQVRADTQYF. In DNA form, the CDR3 reads TGTGCCAGCAGTTCCTCCCAAGTCCGAGCAGATACGCAGTATTTT.